The clone carrying this T cell receptor (beta chain) was seen a few times. Its antigen is still unknown. The data are from a study of somatic mutations in cytotoxic T cells in rheumatoid arthritis. Findings and caveats of the study: Rheumatoid arthritis patients were compared with age-matched healthy controls, and their CD8+ T-cell clonality did not differ significantly.

Magnetic beads with positive selection isolated CD4+ and CD8+ fractions, whose purity was verified by flow cytometry. The CDR3 runs to 15 residues. The germline V gene has CDR1 SNHLY and CDR2 FYNNEI. Trimming stripped 6 bases from V and 2 bases from J, with 13 bases between. Assay used: immunoSEQ multiplex PCR; TCRdb lists only in-frame clones, some missing. This sample has 20,000 to 25,000 clones; about 83% occur once, and the top ten carry 10% to 12%. Sequenced input: CD8+ T cells sorted from blood. The rearrangement links TRBV2 to TRBJ1-4; tentatively, D is TRBD1 (6 bases). This receptor was obtained from an adult with rheumatoid arthritis. CDR3 region: CASSRLGATNEKLFF. CDR3 in DNA: TGTGCCAGCAGCCGACTGGGGGCTACTAATGAAAAACTGTTTTTT.